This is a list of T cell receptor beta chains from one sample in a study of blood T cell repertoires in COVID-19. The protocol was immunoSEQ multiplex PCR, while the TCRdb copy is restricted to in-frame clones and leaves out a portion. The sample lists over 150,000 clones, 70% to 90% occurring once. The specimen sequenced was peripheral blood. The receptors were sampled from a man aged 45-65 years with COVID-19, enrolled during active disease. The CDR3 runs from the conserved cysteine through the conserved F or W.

CDR3: CASSVGGRGRTDTQYF; V: TRBV9
CDR3: CASSLPQGTSYEQYF; V: TRBV5-1
CDR3: CASSNNEQFF; V: TRBV2
CDR3: CASTLSGTGFGGGLRTDTQYF; V: TRBV19
CDR3: CSVQQGARDTEAFF; V: TRBV29-1
CDR3: CASSISHHGRSYEQYF; V: TRBV19
CDR3: CASSIASTSGSFREQYF; V: TRBV19
CDR3: CASSLRDRSHYGYTF; V: TRBV7-2
CDR3: CASSPPGGEDYGYTF; V: TRBV18
CDR3: CASGALAGGFREQFF; V: TRBV12-5
CDR3: CASSQEGQRERQYF; V: TRBV4-1
CDR3: CASLFLGTGGIQYF; V: TRBV6-5
CDR3: CASTRGHRYTF; V: TRBV19